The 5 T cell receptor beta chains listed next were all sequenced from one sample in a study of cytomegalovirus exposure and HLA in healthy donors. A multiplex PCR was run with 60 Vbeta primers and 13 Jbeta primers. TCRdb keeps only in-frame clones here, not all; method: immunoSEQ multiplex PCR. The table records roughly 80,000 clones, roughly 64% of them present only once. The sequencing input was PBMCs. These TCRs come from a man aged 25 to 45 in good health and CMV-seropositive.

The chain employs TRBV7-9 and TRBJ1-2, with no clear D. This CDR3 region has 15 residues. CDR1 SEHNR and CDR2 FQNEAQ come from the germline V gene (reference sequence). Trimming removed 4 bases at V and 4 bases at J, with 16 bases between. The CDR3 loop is CASSSPTEDVYGYTF. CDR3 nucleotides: TGTGCCAGCAGCTCCCCAACAGAAGATGTCTATGGCTACACCTTC.

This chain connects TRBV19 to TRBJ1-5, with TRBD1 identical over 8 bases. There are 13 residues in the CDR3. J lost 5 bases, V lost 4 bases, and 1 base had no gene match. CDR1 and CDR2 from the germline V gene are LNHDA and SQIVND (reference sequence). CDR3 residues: CASSKTGDQPQHF. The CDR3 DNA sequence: TGTGCCAGTAGTAAGACAGGGGATCAGCCCCAGCATTTT.

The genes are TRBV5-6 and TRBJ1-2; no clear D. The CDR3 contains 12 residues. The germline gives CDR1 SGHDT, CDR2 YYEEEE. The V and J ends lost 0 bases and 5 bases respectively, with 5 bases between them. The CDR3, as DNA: TGTGCCAGCAGCTTGGGGGCTTATGGCTACACCTTC. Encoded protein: CASSLGAYGYTF.

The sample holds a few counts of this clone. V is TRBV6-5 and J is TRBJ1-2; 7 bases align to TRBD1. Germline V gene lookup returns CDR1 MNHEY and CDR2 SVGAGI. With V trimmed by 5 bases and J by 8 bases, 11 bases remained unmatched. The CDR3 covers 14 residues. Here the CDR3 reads CASSDRAGIRGYTF. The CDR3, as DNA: TGTGCCAGCAGTGACAGGGCCGGCATCAGGGGCTACACCTTC.

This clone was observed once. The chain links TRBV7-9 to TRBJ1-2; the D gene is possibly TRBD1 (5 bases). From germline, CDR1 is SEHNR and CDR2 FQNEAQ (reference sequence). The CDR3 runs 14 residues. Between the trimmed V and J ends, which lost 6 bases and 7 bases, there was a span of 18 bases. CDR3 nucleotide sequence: TGTGCCAGCAGACCCGGGTCAGGGCTGGCTGGCTACACCTTC. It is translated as CASRPGSGLAGYTF.